Below are 2 T cell receptor beta chains sequenced from a single sample in a study of cytomegalovirus exposure and HLA in healthy donors. The PCR had 60 Vbeta and 13 Jbeta primers. Measured with immunoSEQ multiplex PCR; TCRdb has only the in-frame clones, and not every one. The sample contains some 170,000 clones, around four fifths of which appear only once. The source material was PBMCs. Receptors originate from a girl between 2 and 10 years old in good health and CMV-seropositive.

This clone was recorded once. The rearrangement joins TRBV5-4 to TRBJ2-1; possibly TRBD2 for D (5 bases). The CDR3 has 16 residues. Germline V gene sequence: CDR1 SGHNT, CDR2 YYREEE (reference sequence). Trimming removed 4 bases at V and 3 bases at J, with 17 bases between. The CDR3 here is CASSLWAGSDYNEQFF. The CDR3, as DNA: TGTGCCAGCAGCCTCTGGGCGGGTAGCGACTACAATGAGCAGTTCTTC.

The chain uses TRBV29-1 and TRBJ2-1; D may be TRBD1 (6 bases). This CDR3 is built from 14 residues. CDR1 SQVTM and CDR2 ANQGSEA come from the germline V gene. V was cut by 4 bases and J by 4 bases, with 14 bases left in between. The CDR3 protein is CSVVGAGGYNEQFF. CDR3 nucleotide sequence: TGCAGCGTTGTGGGGGCGGGCGGGTACAATGAGCAGTTCTTC.